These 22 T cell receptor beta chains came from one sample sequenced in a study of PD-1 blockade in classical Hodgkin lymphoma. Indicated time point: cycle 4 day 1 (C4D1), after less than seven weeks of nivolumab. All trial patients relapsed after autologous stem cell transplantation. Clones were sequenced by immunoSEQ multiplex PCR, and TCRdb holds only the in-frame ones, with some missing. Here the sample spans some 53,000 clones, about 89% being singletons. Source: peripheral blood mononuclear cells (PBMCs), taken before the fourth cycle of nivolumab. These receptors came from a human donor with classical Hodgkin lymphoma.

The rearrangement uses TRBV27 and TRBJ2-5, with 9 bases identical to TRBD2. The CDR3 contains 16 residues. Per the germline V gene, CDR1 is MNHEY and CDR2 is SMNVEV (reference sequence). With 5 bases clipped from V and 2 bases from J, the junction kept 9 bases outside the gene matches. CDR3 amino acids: CASSPGTSPLQETQYF. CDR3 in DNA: TGTGCCAGCAGTCCGGGGACTAGCCCATTACAAGAGACCCAGTACTTC.

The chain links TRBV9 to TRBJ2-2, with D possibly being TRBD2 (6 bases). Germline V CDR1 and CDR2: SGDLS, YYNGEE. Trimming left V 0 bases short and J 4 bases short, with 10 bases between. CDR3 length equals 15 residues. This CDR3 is CASSVAGGSTGELFF. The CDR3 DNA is TGTGCCAGCAGCGTAGCTGGGGGGAGCACCGGGGAGCTGTTTTTT.

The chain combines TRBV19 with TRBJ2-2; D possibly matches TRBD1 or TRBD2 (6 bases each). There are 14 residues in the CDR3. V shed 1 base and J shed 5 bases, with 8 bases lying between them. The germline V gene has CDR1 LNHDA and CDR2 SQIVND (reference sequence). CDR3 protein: CASSIVGGTGELFF. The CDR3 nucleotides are TGTGCCAGTAGTATAGTAGGGGGGACCGGGGAGCTGTTTTTT.

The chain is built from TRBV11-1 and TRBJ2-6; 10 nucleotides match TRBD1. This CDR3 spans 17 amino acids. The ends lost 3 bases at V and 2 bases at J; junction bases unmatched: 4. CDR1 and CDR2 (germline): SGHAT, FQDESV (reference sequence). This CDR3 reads CASSFGTGVPGANVLTF. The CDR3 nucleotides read TGTGCCAGCAGCTTCGGGACAGGGGTCCCTGGGGCCAACGTCCTGACTTTC.

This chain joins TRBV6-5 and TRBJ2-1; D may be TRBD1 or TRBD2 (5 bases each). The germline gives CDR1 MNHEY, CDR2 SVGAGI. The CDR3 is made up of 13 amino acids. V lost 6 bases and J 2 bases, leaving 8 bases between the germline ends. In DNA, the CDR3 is TGTGCCAGCAGCTGGGACCCCTACAATGAGCAGTTCTTC. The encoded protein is CASSWDPYNEQFF.

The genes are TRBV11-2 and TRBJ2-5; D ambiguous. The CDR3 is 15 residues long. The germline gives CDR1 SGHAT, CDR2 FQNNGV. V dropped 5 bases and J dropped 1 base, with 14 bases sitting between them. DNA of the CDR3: TGTGCCAGCAGCCTGGGATGGCGGCTCCAAGAGACCCAGTACTTC. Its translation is CASSLGWRLQETQYF.

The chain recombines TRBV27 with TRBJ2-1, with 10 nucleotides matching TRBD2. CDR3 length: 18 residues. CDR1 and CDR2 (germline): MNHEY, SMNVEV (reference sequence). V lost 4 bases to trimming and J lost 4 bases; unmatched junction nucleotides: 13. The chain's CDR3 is CASSSWTSGGGWYNEQFF. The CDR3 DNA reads TGTGCCAGCAGTTCCTGGACTAGCGGAGGGGGTTGGTACAATGAGCAGTTCTTC.

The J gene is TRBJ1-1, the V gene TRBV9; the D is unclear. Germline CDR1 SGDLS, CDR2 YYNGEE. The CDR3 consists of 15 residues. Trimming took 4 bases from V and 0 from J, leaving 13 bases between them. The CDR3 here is CASSSQPTVNTEAFF. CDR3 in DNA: TGTGCCAGCAGCTCGCAACCCACAGTGAACACTGAAGCTTTCTTT. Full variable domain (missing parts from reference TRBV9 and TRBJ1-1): DSGVTQTPKHLITATGQRVTLRCSPRSGDLSVYWYQQSLDQGLQFLIQYYNGEERAKGNILERFSAQQFPDLHSELNLSSLELGDSALYFCASSSQPTVNTEAFFGQGTRLTVV.

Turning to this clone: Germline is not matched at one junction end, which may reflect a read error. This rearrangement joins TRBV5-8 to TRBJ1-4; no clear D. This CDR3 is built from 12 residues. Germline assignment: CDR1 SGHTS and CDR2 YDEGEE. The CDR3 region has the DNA TGTGCCAGCAGCTTGGCCGGACGGTGGACTCCTTTT. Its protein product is CASSLAGRWTPF. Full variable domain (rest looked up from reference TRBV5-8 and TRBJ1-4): EAGVTQSPTHLIKTRGQQATLRCSPISGHTSVYWYQQALGLGLQFLLWYDEGEERNRGNFPPRFSGRQFPNYSSELNVNALELEDSALYLCASSLAGRWTPFGSGTQLSVL.

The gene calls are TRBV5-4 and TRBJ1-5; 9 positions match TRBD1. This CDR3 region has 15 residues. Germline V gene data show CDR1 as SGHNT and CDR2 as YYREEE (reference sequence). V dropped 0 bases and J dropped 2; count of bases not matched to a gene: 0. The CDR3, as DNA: TGTGCCAGCAGCTTGGACAGGGGGCGCAATCAGCCCCAGCATTTT. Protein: CASSLDRGRNQPQHF. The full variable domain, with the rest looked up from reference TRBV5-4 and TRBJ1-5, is ETGVTQSPTHLIKTRGQQVTLRCSSQSGHNTVSWYQQALGQGPQFIFQYYREEENGRGNFPPRFSGLQFPNYSSELNVNALELDDSALYLCASSLDRGRNQPQHFGDGTRLSIL.

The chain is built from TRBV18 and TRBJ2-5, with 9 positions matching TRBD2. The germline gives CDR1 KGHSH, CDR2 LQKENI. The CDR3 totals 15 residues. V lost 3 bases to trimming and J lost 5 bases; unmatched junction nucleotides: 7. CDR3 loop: CASSPRNGLAETQYF. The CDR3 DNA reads TGTGCCAGCTCACCGAGGAACGGACTAGCGGAGACCCAGTACTTC.

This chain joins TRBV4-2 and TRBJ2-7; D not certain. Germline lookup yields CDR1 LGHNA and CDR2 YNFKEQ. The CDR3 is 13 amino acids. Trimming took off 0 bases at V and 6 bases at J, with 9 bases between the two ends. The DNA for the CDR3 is TGTGCCAGCAGCCAAGATAGGGCACTCGAGCAGTACTTC. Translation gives CASSQDRALEQYF.

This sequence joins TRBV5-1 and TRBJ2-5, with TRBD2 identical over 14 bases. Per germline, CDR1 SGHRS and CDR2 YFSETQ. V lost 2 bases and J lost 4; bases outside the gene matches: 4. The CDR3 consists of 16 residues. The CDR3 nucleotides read TGCGCCAGCAGCTTCGGACTAGCGGGAGGTTCAGAGACCCAGTACTTC. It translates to CASSFGLAGGSETQYF.

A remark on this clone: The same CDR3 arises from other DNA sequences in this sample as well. CDR3 sequence: CATSRVGGQETQYF. DNA for the CDR3: TGTGCCACCAGCAGAGTCGGTGGCCAAGAGACCCAGTACTTC. This chain connects TRBV15 to TRBJ2-5; no reliable D call. The CDR3 length is 14 residues. V lost 1 base and J lost 1, with 7 bases in between. The germline V gene has CDR1 LNHNV and CDR2 YYDKDF (reference sequence).

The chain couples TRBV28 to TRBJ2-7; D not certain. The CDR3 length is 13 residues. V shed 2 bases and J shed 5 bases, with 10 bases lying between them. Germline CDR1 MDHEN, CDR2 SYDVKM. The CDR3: CASSLGLGNEQYF. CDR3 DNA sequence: TGTGCCAGCAGTTTAGGTTTGGGGAACGAGCAGTACTTC.

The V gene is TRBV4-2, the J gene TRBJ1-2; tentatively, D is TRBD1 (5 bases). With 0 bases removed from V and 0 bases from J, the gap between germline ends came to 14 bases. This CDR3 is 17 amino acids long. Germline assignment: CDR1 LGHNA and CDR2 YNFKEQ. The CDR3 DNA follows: TGTGCCAGCAGCCAAGACTTGTTAACAGGATCTAACTATGGCTACACCTTC. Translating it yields CASSQDLLTGSNYGYTF.

CDR3 in amino acids: CASSVDWGDYEQYF. The CDR3 DNA reads as TGTGCCAGCAGTGTTGATTGGGGGGACTACGAGCAGTACTTC. The chain uses TRBV6-1 and TRBJ2-7; perhaps TRBD2 as D (6 bases). CDR3 length: 14 residues. Trimming removed 4 bases from V and 3 bases from J, with 13 bases in between. Per germline, CDR1 MNHNS and CDR2 SASEGT.

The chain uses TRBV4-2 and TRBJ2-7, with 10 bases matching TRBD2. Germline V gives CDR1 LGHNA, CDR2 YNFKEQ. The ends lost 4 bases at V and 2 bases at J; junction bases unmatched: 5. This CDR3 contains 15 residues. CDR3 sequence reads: CASSRELAGTYEQYF. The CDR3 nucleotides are TGTGCCAGCAGCCGAGAACTAGCGGGGACCTACGAGCAGTACTTC.

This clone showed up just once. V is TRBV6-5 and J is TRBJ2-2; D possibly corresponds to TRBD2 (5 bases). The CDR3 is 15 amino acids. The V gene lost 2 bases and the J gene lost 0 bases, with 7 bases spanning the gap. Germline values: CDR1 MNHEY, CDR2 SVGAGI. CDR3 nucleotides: TGTGCCAGCAGTTACGAGGGATCGAACACCGGGGAGCTGTTTTTT. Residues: CASSYEGSNTGELFF.

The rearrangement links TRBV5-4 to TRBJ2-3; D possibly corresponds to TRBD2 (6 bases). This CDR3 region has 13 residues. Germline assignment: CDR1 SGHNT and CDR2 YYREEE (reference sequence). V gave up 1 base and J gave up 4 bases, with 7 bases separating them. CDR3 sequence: CASSLTGADTQYF. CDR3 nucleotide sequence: TGTGCCAGCAGCTTGACGGGGGCAGATACGCAGTATTTT.

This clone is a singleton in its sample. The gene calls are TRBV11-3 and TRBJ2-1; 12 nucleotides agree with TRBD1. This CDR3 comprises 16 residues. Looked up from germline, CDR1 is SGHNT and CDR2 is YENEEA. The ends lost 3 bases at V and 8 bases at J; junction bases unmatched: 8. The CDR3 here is CASSFSGTGGLHEQFF. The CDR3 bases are TGTGCCAGCAGCTTTTCCGGGACAGGGGGCCTCCATGAGCAGTTCTTC.

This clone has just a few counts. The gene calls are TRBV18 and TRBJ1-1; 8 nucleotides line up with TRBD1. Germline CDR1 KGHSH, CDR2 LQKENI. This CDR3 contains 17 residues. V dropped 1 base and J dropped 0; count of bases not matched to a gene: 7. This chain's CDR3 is CASSPRGQGALNTEAFF. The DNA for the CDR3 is TGTGCCAGCTCACCACGAGGACAGGGTGCCCTGAACACTGAAGCTTTCTTT.